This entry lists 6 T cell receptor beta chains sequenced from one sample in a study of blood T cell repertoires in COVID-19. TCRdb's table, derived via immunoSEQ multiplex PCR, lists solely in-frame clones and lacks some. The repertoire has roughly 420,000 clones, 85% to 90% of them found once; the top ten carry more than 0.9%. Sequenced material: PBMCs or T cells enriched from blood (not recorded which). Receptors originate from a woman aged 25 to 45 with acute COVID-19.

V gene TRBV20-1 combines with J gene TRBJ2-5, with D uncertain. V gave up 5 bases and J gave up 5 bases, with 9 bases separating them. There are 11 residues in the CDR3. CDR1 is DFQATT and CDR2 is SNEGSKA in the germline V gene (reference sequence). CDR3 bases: TGCAGTGCTGGGCACCGGGAGACCCAGTACTTC. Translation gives CSAGHRETQYF.

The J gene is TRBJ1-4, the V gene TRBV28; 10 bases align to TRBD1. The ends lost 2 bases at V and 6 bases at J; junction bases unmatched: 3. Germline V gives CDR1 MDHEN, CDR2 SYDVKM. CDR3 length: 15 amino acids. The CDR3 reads CASSLAGTGDEKLFF. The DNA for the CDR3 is TGTGCCAGCAGTTTAGCCGGGACAGGGGATGAAAAACTGTTTTTT.

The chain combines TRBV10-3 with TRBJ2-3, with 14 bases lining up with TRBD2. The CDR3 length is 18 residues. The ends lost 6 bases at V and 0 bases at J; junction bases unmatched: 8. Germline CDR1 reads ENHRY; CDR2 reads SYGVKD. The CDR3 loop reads CAISSTSGGAPSTDTQYF. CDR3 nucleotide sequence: TGTGCCATCAGCTCGACTAGCGGGGGGGCCCCTAGCACAGATACGCAGTATTTT.

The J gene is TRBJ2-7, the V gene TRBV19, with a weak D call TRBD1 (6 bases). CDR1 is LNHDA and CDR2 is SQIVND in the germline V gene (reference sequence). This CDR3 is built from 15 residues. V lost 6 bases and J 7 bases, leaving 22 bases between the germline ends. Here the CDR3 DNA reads TGTGCCAGTAGGAGTATCGGCAGGGGAGCCGTGGAGCAGTACTTC. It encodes CASRSIGRGAVEQYF.

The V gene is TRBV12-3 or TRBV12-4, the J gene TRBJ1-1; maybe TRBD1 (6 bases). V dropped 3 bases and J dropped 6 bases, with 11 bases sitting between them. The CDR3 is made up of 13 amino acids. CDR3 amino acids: CASSFQGIAEAFF. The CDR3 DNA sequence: TGTGCCAGCAGTTTCCAGGGGATAGCTGAAGCTTTCTTT.

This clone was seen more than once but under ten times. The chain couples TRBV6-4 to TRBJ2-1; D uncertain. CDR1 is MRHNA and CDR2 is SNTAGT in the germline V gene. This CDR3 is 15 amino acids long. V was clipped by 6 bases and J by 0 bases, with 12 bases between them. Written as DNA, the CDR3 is TGTGCCAGCAGCAATCAGGCGAGCTCCTACAATGAGCAGTTCTTC. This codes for CASSNQASSYNEQFF.